One sample yielded the 10 T cell receptor beta chains listed below, sequenced in a study of T cell repertoires in cytomegalovirus infection. Via MiXCR, TCRdb re-called the reads, giving one row per CDR3 protein. The sample includes about 220,000 distinct CDR3 sequences, about 40% of them seen just once. Their antigens remain unidentified. The sample here was CD8+ T cells from cultured PBMCs, taken from culture after CMV antigen stimulation. The source of these receptors is a human donor in good health (CMV status not recorded). Some clones in this sample may be carry-over from other donors' samples.

DNA for the CDR3: TGTGCCAGCACCAAAGCGGGGGACAGCTACGAGCAGTACTTC. Translated: CASTKAGDSYEQYF. The J gene is TRBJ2-7, the V gene TRBV27; tentatively, D is TRBD2 (8 bases). Between the trimmed V and J ends, which lost 7 bases and 3 bases, there was a span of 16 bases. This CDR3 contains 14 residues. Germline V gene sequence: CDR1 MNHEY, CDR2 SMNVEV (reference sequence).

This clonotype was detected a few times. The chain joins TRBV10-3 to TRBJ2-7, with a tentative D call TRBD1 (6 bases). The V and J ends lost 7 bases and 5 bases respectively, with 15 bases between them. The germline gives CDR1 ENHRY, CDR2 SYGVKD. This CDR3 comprises 13 residues. For the CDR3, the DNA is TGTGCCATCAAGATCCAGGGGTCCCACGAGCAGTACTTC. It codes for CAIKIQGSHEQYF.

The chain recombines TRBV29-1 with TRBJ2-7; 9 nucleotides line up with TRBD2. With 0 bases clipped from V and 3 bases from J, the junction kept 6 bases outside the gene matches. The CDR3 runs 15 residues. Germline CDR1 is SQVTM and CDR2 is ANQGSEA. The DNA for the CDR3 is TGCAGCGTTGAAGATCGAAATAGCGGGAGCTACGAGCAGTACTTC. As protein: CSVEDRNSGSYEQYF.

This chain joins TRBV29-1 and TRBJ2-7, with 8 bases fitting TRBD1. The CDR3 runs 12 residues. The ends lost 4 bases at V and 6 bases at J; junction bases unmatched: 5. The germline gives CDR1 SQVTM, CDR2 ANQGSEA. CDR3 in amino acids: CSVGTGYAEQYF. The CDR3 region has the DNA TGCAGCGTTGGGACAGGGTACGCCGAGCAGTACTTC.

For the CDR3, the DNA is TGTGCCAGCAGTGAATTGAAGACAGTCAGCCACGGGGAGCTGTTTTTT. Protein sequence: CASSELKTVSHGELFF. This chain uses TRBV6-1 with TRBJ2-2; a possible D gene is TRBD1 (5 bases). Looked up from germline, CDR1 is MNHNS and CDR2 is SASEGT. V was cut by 2 bases and J by 7 bases, with 17 bases left in between. The CDR3 loop spans 16 amino acids.

J is TRBJ1-2 and V is TRBV29-1, with TRBD1 matching over 7 bases. This CDR3 has 15 amino acids. Germline V gene lookup returns CDR1 SQVTM and CDR2 ANQGSEA. V lost 5 bases to trimming and J lost 7 bases; unmatched junction nucleotides: 16. CDR3 coding DNA: TGCAGCGTTACTCTATCCCGGGACAGATTCCCTGGCTACACCTTC. This codes for CSVTLSRDRFPGYTF.

V usage is TRBV5-6 and J usage is TRBJ1-3, with D unresolved. Trimming took 0 bases from V and 4 from J, leaving 8 bases between them. Germline lookup yields CDR1 SGHDT and CDR2 YYEEEE. CDR3 size: 14 residues. CDR3 in DNA: TGTGCCAGCAGCTTGGGGACGACCGGAAACACCATATATTTT. This translates into CASSLGTTGNTIYF. The full variable domain, in which reference TRBV5-6 and TRBJ1-3 provide the parts outside the CDR3, is DAGVTQSPTHLIKTRGQQVTLRCSPKSGHDTVSWYQQALGQGPQFIFQYYEEEERQRGNFPDRFSGHQFPNYSSELNVNALLLGDSALYLCASSLGTTGNTIYFGEGSWLTVV.

The chain couples TRBV20-1 to TRBJ2-5, with D hard to call. The germline gives CDR1 DFQATT, CDR2 SNEGSKA (reference sequence). The CDR3 spans 13 residues. Trimming shortened V by 3 bases and J by 0 bases, and 8 bases separated the two germline ends. CDR3 loop: CSASPLDQETQYF. The CDR3 DNA reads TGCAGTGCTAGTCCCCTGGACCAAGAGACCCAGTACTTC.

Turning to this clonotype: Because the CDR3 is missing its conserved closing phenylalanine or tryptophan, this is likely a read error. Because the CDR3's place on the DNA is in doubt, the DNA is left out and the CDR3 is given as listed by TCRdb. The chain uses TRBV7-6 and TRBJ2-3; the table's D call of TRBD2 was not tested on the DNA. Counting both end residues, the CDR3 totals 13 amino acids. Germline CDR1 and CDR2: SGHVS and FNYEAQ. The CDR3 is CASSLAPSDSQCI.

This rearrangement joins TRBV2 to TRBJ2-1; D is perhaps TRBD1 or TRBD2 (7 bases each). This CDR3 spans 15 amino acids. V lost 4 bases and J lost 5, with 15 bases in between. Germline V gene lookup returns CDR1 SNHLY and CDR2 FYNNEI. The CDR3 region has the DNA TGTGCCAGCAGTGTGGGAGGGGGCGCGGACAATGAGCAGTTCTTC. Amino acids: CASSVGGGADNEQFF. The variable domain in full, with the rest retrieved from reference TRBV2 and TRBJ2-1, is EPEVTQTPSHQVTQMGQEVILRCVPISNHLYFYWYRQILGQKVEFLVSFYNNEISEKSEIFDDQFSVERPDGSNFTLKIRSTKLEDSAMYFCASSVGGGADNEQFFGPGTRLTVL.